Listed here are 21 T cell receptor beta chains from one sample, sequenced in a study of beta chain features in type 1 diabetes. Expressed TCRB transcripts were sequenced because the isolated RNA had all been reverse transcribed beforehand. Using immunoSEQ multiplex PCR, the repertoire was profiled, and TCRdb retains in-frame clones only, with some absent. The top ten clones hold 0.034% of a sample with some 230,000 clones, 9.6% of them seen once. Specimen: naive CD4+ T cells from blood. The receptors originated from a woman younger than 30 in good health.

This clone came up a few times. This sequence joins TRBV30 and TRBJ1-2; TRBD1 is a possible D gene (6 bases). Germline values: CDR1 GTSNPN, CDR2 SVGIG (reference sequence). V lost 1 base, J lost 7 bases, and 19 bases lay in between. The CDR3 covers 15 residues. The CDR3 region is CAWSASLVGALGYTF. As DNA, the CDR3 is TGTGCCTGGAGTGCTTCTTTGGTGGGGGCGCTTGGCTACACCTTC.

This clone was recorded a few times. The sample has other DNA sequences that encode this CDR3 too. This rearrangement joins TRBV5-1 to TRBJ2-2, with 8 bases fitting TRBD1. CDR1 is SGHRS, CDR2 YFSETQ, per germline. V lost 0 bases to trimming and J lost 3 bases; unmatched junction nucleotides: 1. CDR3 size: 15 residues. The CDR3 sequence is CASSLAGGDTGELFF. CDR3 bases: TGCGCCAGCAGCTTGGCAGGGGGCGACACCGGGGAGCTGTTTTTT. The full variable domain, in which reference TRBV5-1 and TRBJ2-2 provide the parts outside the CDR3, is KAGVTQTPRYLIKTRGQQVTLSCSPISGHRSVSWYQQTPGQGLQFLFEYFSETQRNKGNFPGRFSGRQFSNSRSEMNVSTLELGDSALYLCASSLAGGDTGELFFGEGSRLTVL.

This clone was recorded a few times. The chain has TRBV9 and TRBJ2-2; D might be TRBD2 (6 bases). V was clipped by 3 bases and J by 6 bases, with 15 bases between them. The CDR3 has 15 amino acids. Germline V CDR1 and CDR2: SGDLS, YYNGEE. The CDR3 spells CASSAGSRDSGELFF. The CDR3 coding sequence is TGTGCCAGCAGCGCCGGGTCCAGGGACTCCGGGGAGCTGTTTTTT.

This clone has a handful of counts. The chain couples TRBV10-3 to TRBJ2-5; D might be TRBD2 (5 bases). V gave up 8 bases and J gave up 1 base, with 20 bases separating them. Germline V gives CDR1 ENHRY, CDR2 SYGVKD. The CDR3 contains 16 residues. DNA for the CDR3: TGTGCCATCTCGTCGCCCCGGAGCGGAGCCCAAGAGACCCAGTACTTC. This sequence encodes CAISSPRSGAQETQYF.

J is TRBJ2-2 and V is TRBV2; 14 bases map to TRBD2. Losses at the gene ends were 6 bases for V and 7 bases for J; bases not matched to a gene: 10. The CDR3 extends over 17 amino acids. Germline values: CDR1 SNHLY, CDR2 FYNNEI. The CDR3 bases are TGTGCCAGCAGAGGGGGACTAGCGGGGGCGCGCTTCGGGGAGCTGTTTTTT. This codes for CASRGGLAGARFGELFF.

Only a few counts were recorded for this clone. The chain combines TRBV5-1 with TRBJ2-6, with D perhaps matching TRBD1 (5 bases). This CDR3 has 17 amino acids. Germline CDR1 is SGHRS and CDR2 is YFSETQ. V lost 3 bases and J lost 2, with 15 bases in between. The CDR3 is CASSSPGRAAGANVLTF. For the CDR3, the DNA is TGCGCCAGCAGCTCCCCAGGCAGGGCAGCTGGGGCCAACGTCCTGACTTTC.

This clone was seen a handful of times. This rearrangement joins TRBV30 to TRBJ2-5, with 12 nucleotides matching TRBD2. The end of the DNA aligns better with TRBJ2-7, so the J call may be wrong. CDR1 GTSNPN and CDR2 SVGIG come from the germline V gene (reference sequence). The CDR3 is 13 amino acids. The CDR3 reads CAGQTSGGYEQYF. The CDR3 bases are TGTGCCGGACAGACTAGCGGGGGTTACGAGCAGTACTTC.

The rearrangement uses TRBV11-2 and TRBJ2-3; D might be TRBD1 (5 bases). This CDR3 spans 18 amino acids. V lost 0 bases, J lost 4 bases, and 20 bases lay in between. CDR1 is SGHAT and CDR2 is FQNNGV in the germline V gene. Here the CDR3 DNA reads TGTGCCAGCAGCTTAGATGCGATGCAGGCAGGGCGCGCAGATACGCAGTATTTT. Residues: CASSLDAMQAGRADTQYF.

In its sample, this clone was seen a few times. The V gene is TRBV29-1, the J gene TRBJ2-3, with D uncertain. Germline values: CDR1 SQVTM, CDR2 ANQGSEA. The CDR3 covers 14 residues. V lost 5 bases and J 3 bases, leaving 15 bases between the germline ends. The CDR3 region has the DNA TGCAGCGTTAAATTAGATTCGAGGACAGATACGCAGTATTTT. As protein: CSVKLDSRTDTQYF.

This chain uses TRBV29-1 with TRBJ1-1; D is possibly TRBD1 (5 bases). Germline V gene data show CDR1 as SQVTM and CDR2 as ANQGSEA. This CDR3 region has 12 residues. The CDR3 is CSLGGWGTEAFF. The DNA for the CDR3 is TGCAGTCTGGGGGGGTGGGGCACTGAAGCTTTCTTT. The whole variable domain, remainder taken from reference TRBV29-1 and TRBJ1-1, is SAVISQKPSRDICQRGTSLTIQCQVDSQVTMMFWYRQQPGQSLTLIATANQGSEATYESGFVIDKFPISRPNLTFSTLTVSNMSPEDSSIYLCSLGGWGTEAFFGQGTRLTVV.

The gene calls are TRBV19 and TRBJ2-2; possible D gene TRBD1, 5 bases. CDR1 and CDR2 from the germline V gene are LNHDA and SQIVND (reference sequence). V dropped 4 bases and J dropped 5 bases, with 17 bases sitting between them. CDR3 length: 16 residues. The CDR3 DNA reads TGTGCCAGTAGTAGGAGACAGCTGGGTGGAACCGGGGAGCTGTTTTTT. Translating it yields CASSRRQLGGTGELFF.

This clone has a count of ten or more. The chain links TRBV10-3 to TRBJ2-1; 12 bases align to TRBD2. V was clipped by 7 bases and J by 6 bases; unmatched bases: 10. CDR1 and CDR2 (germline): ENHRY, SYGVKD. The CDR3 sequence is 16 residues long. CDR3 nucleotides: TGTGCCATCACCGATGGTTGGACTAGCGGGGCCAATGAGCAGTTCTTC. Translation gives CAITDGWTSGANEQFF.

This clone was observed a few times. The rearrangement uses TRBV19 and TRBJ2-1; maybe TRBD2 (5 bases). V was shortened by 3 bases and J by 0 bases, with 18 bases between the two germline ends. CDR3 size: 18 residues. Germline-derived CDR1 and CDR2 are LNHDA and SQIVND (reference sequence). The CDR3 loop is CASSIREPTPSSYNEQFF. CDR3 DNA: TGTGCCAGTAGTATCCGGGAACCCACCCCGAGCTCCTACAATGAGCAGTTCTTC.

The rearrangement uses TRBV6-5 and TRBJ2-1; the D is unclear. The CDR3 is 11 residues long. Germline assignment: CDR1 MNHEY and CDR2 SVGAGI. The germline V and J ends were trimmed by 7 bases and 9 bases, with 10 bases remaining between them. CDR3 nucleotide sequence: TGTGCCAGCACCCCCCGTAGTGAGCAGTTCTTC. Protein product: CASTPRSEQFF.

The chain links TRBV6-1 to TRBJ2-3; 10 bases fit TRBD1. Germline trimming cut 2 bases from V and 0 bases from J; bases unmatched to any gene: 5. CDR3 size: 17 residues. Germline values: CDR1 MNHNS, CDR2 SASEGT. CDR3 sequence reads: CASSERAGQGSTDTQYF. CDR3 coding DNA: TGTGCCAGCAGTGAAAGGGCGGGACAGGGGAGCACAGATACGCAGTATTTT.

The chain has TRBV5-6 and TRBJ2-4; tentatively, D is TRBD1 (6 bases). The CDR3 totals 14 residues. Per the germline V gene, CDR1 is SGHDT and CDR2 is YYEEEE. The germline V and J ends were trimmed by 2 bases and 9 bases, with 15 bases remaining between them. CDR3 DNA: TGTGCCAGCAGCTTCTACAGGGTAACGGGCATTCAGTACTTC. Encoded protein: CASSFYRVTGIQYF.

This clone was seen more than once but under ten times. CDR3 region: CASSPRQGTSETQYF. The CDR3 DNA reads TGCGCCAGCAGCCCCCGACAGGGGACGAGTGAGACCCAGTACTTC. This chain uses TRBV5-1 with TRBJ2-5, with 8 bases lining up with TRBD1. The CDR3 loop spans 15 amino acids. V shed 4 bases and J 5 bases; nucleotides not matched to a gene: 10. CDR1 SGHRS and CDR2 YFSETQ come from the germline V gene.

The rearrangement joins TRBV19 to TRBJ2-7; 13 bases line up with TRBD2. Germline lookup yields CDR1 LNHDA and CDR2 SQIVND (reference sequence). V shed 8 bases, J shed 6 bases, and the junction held 7 bases outside the gene matches. The CDR3 is made up of 14 amino acids. CDR3 amino acids: CASGTSGRAGEQYF. Here the CDR3 DNA reads TGTGCCAGTGGCACTAGCGGGAGGGCGGGCGAGCAGTACTTC.

The chain carries TRBV4-1 and TRBJ1-5; D gene unclear. In germline, CDR1 is MGHRA, CDR2 YSYEKL. V was clipped by 2 bases and J by 7 bases, with 9 bases between them. CDR3 size: 13 residues. CDR3 region: CASSQREEQPQHF. The CDR3 nucleotides read TGCGCCAGCAGCCAACGGGAGGAACAGCCCCAGCATTTT.

A few counts support this clone. The chain carries TRBV5-8 and TRBJ1-6; 7 bases fit TRBD1. This CDR3 is built from 15 residues. V lost 4 bases, J lost 7 bases, and 8 bases stayed unmatched. Germline CDR1 and CDR2: SGHTS and YDEGEE. In DNA, the CDR3 is TGTGCCAGCAGCGGAACAGGGGTTAGGAATTCACCCCTCCACTTT. Its protein is CASSGTGVRNSPLHF.

Only a few counts were recorded for this clone. This chain connects TRBV10-3 to TRBJ2-3; possibly TRBD2 for D (7 bases). The germline CDR1 and CDR2 sequences are ENHRY and SYGVKD. This CDR3 contains 13 residues. V gave up 7 bases and J gave up 4 bases, with 12 bases separating them. The CDR3 region is CAIKGGAPDTQYF. The CDR3 DNA reads as TGTGCCATCAAGGGGGGGGCCCCAGATACGCAGTATTTT.